Described below is a single T cell receptor (beta chain) sequence and its context. Its target is unknown. Germline V gene sequence: CDR1 SGHRS, CDR2 YFSETQ. The CDR3 totals 14 residues. V lost 2 bases and J 8 bases, leaving 13 bases between the germline ends. The data were obtained in a study of shared clonotypes between healthy human individuals. The overall study: Three CD4 naive, three CD4 memory, two CD8 naive and one CD8 memory plate were used per donor. Study-wide findings and caveats: The rarefaction results pointed to incomplete sorted-subset sequencing despite large depth.

Investigators spread the genomic DNA of each subset evenly over several immunoSEQ plates. The table came from immunoSEQ multiplex PCR; TCRdb's copy has only in-frame clones and leaves some out. The sample carries roughly 2.2 million clones, just over 90% recorded once. V is TRBV5-1 and J is TRBJ1-4, with D unclear. Sequencing input: naive CD4+ T cells from PBMCs. The subset was: CD45RA+ positively selected. The sequence was obtained from a man younger than 30 in good health. Some clones in this sample may be carry-over from other donors' samples. The CDR3 nucleotides are TGCGCCAGCAGCTTAAATGGGTCGGGGGAAAAACTGTTTTTT. It is translated as CASSLNGSGEKLFF.